Below, 9 T cell receptor beta chains from the same sample are listed, as sequenced in a study of cytomegalovirus exposure and HLA in healthy donors. The PCR employed 60 Vbeta primers together with 13 Jbeta primers. Profiled with immunoSEQ multiplex PCR; TCRdb holds only in-frame clones, not every one. The table includes roughly 120,000 clones, about 85% detected once. Sequencing was done on a sample of PBMCs. All receptors come from a man in his forties or fifties in good health and CMV-seronegative.

This rearrangement joins TRBV23-1 to TRBJ2-1; 12 bases map to TRBD2. TRBV23-1 is an ORF, and what it does is uncertain. The junction had 17 bases not matched to a gene; V was cut back by 0 bases and J by 5 bases. CDR3 length: 21 amino acids. The CDR3 loop reads CASSQSSVPASGRAAHNEQFF. The CDR3, as DNA: TGCGCCAGCAGTCAATCGTCAGTACCGGCTAGCGGGAGGGCGGCCCACAATGAGCAGTTCTTC.

The rearrangement uses TRBV11-2 and TRBJ1-1; 7 bases agree with TRBD1. The CDR3 is made up of 16 amino acids. Germline CDR1 reads SGHAT; CDR2 reads FQNNGV. Trimming removed 3 bases from V and 4 bases from J; junction bases left unmatched: 11. The CDR3 coding sequence is TGTGCCAGCAGCTTTTCCCCGGACAGGTTGGGCACTGAAGCTTTCTTT. Translating it yields CASSFSPDRLGTEAFF. Supplemented by reference TRBV11-2 and TRBJ1-1, the full variable domain reads EAGVAQSPRYKIIEKRQSVAFWCNPISGHATLYWYQQILGQGPKLLIQFQNNGVVDDSQLPKDRFSAERLKGVDSTLKIQPAKLEDSAVYLCASSFSPDRLGTEAFFGQGTRLTVV.

The chain recombines TRBV2 with TRBJ1-2, with 11 nucleotides matching TRBD1. The CDR3 is 16 residues long. Germline values: CDR1 SNHLY, CDR2 FYNNEI. J lost 2 bases, V lost 4 bases, and 6 bases had no gene match. The CDR3 here is CASSALDRGLNYGYTF. CDR3 DNA sequence: TGTGCCAGCAGTGCGCTGGACAGGGGGCTGAACTATGGCTACACCTTC.

This clone was recorded once. The V and J genes are TRBV2 and TRBJ2-3; 8 bases line up with TRBD2. The trim removed 7 bases at V and 1 base at J, leaving 4 bases unmatched. CDR3 length: 14 residues. Germline V gene data show CDR1 as SNHLY and CDR2 as FYNNEI. The CDR3 spells CASTSGSGTDTQYF. CDR3 nucleotide sequence: TGTGCCAGCACTAGCGGGTCTGGCACAGATACGCAGTATTTT.

This chain connects TRBV18 to TRBJ1-5; D might be TRBD1 (6 bases). Trimming pared 3 bases from V and 2 bases from J, leaving 11 bases between. In germline, CDR1 is KGHSH, CDR2 LQKENI. This CDR3 is built from 15 residues. Written as DNA, the CDR3 is TGTGCCAGCTCACCTCCAGGGGTTGGCAATCAGCCCCAGCATTTT. Protein sequence: CASSPPGVGNQPQHF. Full variable domain (rest looked up from reference TRBV18 and TRBJ1-5): NAGVMQNPRHLVRRRGQEARLRCSPMKGHSHVYWYRQLPEEGLKFMVYLQKENIIDESGMPKERFSAEFPKEGPSILRIQQVVRGDSAAYFCASSPPGVGNQPQHFGDGTRLSIL.

This chain connects TRBV7-3 to TRBJ2-3; 9 bases map to TRBD1. V was clipped by 5 bases and J by 0 bases; unmatched bases: 0. In germline, CDR1 is SGHTA, CDR2 FQGTGA. The CDR3 is made up of 14 amino acids. This CDR3 is CASSGTGSTDTQYF. DNA for the CDR3: TGTGCCAGCAGCGGGACAGGGAGCACAGATACGCAGTATTTT.

This sequence joins TRBV9 and TRBJ1-6; possibly TRBD1 for D (5 bases). Trimming removed 5 bases from V and 11 bases from J, with 23 bases in between. The CDR3 extends over 16 amino acids. Germline lookup yields CDR1 SGDLS and CDR2 YYNGEE. In DNA form, the CDR3 reads TGTGCCAGCAGAGGGGTAGAAGGGGCCTATCCCACACCCCTCCACTTT. It is translated as CASRGVEGAYPTPLHF.

The chain links TRBV7-9 to TRBJ1-2; 9 positions agree with TRBD1. With 3 bases clipped from V and 6 bases from J, the junction kept 5 bases outside the gene matches. Germline CDR1 reads SEHNR; CDR2 reads FQNEAQ (reference sequence). The CDR3 sequence is 14 residues long. This CDR3 is CASSFNRGLDGYTF. The CDR3 DNA is TGTGCCAGCAGCTTCAACAGGGGGCTGGATGGCTACACCTTC.

This chain joins TRBV7-6 and TRBJ2-7; TRBD1 matches 10 bases. The CDR3 is made up of 17 amino acids. The J segment lost 4 bases and the V segment lost 1 base, leaving 10 bases of the junction unmatched. Germline V lookup: CDR1 SGHVS, CDR2 FNYEAQ. CDR3 sequence reads: CASSLVGGQGTLYEQYF. CDR3 DNA sequence: TGTGCCAGCAGCTTAGTAGGGGGACAGGGGACCCTATACGAGCAGTACTTC.